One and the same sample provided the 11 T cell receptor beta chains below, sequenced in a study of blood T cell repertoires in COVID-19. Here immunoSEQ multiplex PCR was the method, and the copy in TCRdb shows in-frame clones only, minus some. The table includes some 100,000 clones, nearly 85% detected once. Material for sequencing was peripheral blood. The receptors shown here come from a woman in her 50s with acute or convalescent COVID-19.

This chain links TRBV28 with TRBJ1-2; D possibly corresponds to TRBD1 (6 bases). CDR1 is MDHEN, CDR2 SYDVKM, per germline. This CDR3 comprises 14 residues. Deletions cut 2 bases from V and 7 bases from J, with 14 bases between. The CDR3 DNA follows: TGTGCCAGCAGTTTACCTGTCGCCAGGGGTGGCTACACCTTC. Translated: CASSLPVARGGYTF.

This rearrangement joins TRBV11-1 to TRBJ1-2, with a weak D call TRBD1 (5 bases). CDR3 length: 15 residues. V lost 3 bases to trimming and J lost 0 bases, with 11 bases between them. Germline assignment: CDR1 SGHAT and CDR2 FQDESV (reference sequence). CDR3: CASSLTANPNYGYTF. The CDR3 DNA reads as TGTGCCAGCAGCTTGACAGCCAACCCTAACTATGGCTACACCTTC.

The CDR3 loop reads CATSSHRGGNTGELFF. The CDR3 nucleotides are TGTGCCACCAGCTCACACAGGGGGGGGAACACCGGGGAGCTGTTTTTT. The V gene is TRBV15, the J gene TRBJ2-2; D is perhaps TRBD1 (8 bases). The CDR3 contains 16 residues. V was clipped by 5 bases and J by 1 base, with 14 bases between them. CDR1 and CDR2 from the germline V gene are LNHNV and YYDKDF (reference sequence).

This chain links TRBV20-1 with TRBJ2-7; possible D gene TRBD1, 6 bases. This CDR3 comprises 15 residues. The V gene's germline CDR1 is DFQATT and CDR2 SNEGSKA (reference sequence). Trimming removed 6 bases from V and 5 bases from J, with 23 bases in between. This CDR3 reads CSASSPPGQRDEQYF. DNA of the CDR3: TGCAGTGCCAGTTCGCCGCCGGGACAACGTGACGAGCAGTACTTC.

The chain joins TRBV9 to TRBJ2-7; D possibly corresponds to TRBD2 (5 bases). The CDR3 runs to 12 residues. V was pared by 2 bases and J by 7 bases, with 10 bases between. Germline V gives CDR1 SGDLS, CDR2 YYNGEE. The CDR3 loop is CASSVTGGEQYF. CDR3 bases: TGTGCCAGCAGCGTGACTGGCGGGGAGCAGTACTTC.

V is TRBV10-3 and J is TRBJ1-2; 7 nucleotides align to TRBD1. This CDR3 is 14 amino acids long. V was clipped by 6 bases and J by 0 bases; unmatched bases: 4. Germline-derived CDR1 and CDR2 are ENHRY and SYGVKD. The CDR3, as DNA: TGTGCCATCAGGCCACAGGGGACTAACTATGGCTACACCTTC. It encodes CAIRPQGTNYGYTF.

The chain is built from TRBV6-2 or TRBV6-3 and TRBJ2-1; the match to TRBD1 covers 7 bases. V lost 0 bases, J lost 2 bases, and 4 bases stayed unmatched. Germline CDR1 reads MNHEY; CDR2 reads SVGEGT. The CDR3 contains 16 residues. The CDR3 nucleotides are TGTGCCAGCAGTTACTCCCCGGGACAGCCCTACAATGAGCAGTTCTTC. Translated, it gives CASSYSPGQPYNEQFF.

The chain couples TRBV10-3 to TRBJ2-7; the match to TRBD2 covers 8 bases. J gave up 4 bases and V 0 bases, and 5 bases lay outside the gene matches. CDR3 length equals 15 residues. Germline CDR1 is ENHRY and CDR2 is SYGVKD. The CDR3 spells CAISESVSGGYEQYF. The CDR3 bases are TGTGCCATCAGTGAGTCGGTGTCGGGGGGGTACGAGCAGTACTTC.

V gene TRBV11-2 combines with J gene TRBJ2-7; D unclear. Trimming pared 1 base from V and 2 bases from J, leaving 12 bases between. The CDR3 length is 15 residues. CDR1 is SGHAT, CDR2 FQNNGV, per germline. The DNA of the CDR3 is TGTGCCAGCAGCTTAGTACGCCAGGTCCCCTACGAGCAGTACTTC. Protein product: CASSLVRQVPYEQYF.

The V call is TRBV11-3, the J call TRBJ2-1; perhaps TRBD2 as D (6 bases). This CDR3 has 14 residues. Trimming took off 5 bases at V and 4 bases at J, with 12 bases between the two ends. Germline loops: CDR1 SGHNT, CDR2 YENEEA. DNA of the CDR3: TGTGCCAGCAGCCCCGGCCGGGGGTACAATGAGCAGTTCTTC. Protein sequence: CASSPGRGYNEQFF.

The CDR3 DNA is TGTGCTAGTGGTTTCAGGAATGAGCAGTTCTTC. Encoded protein: CASGFRNEQFF. The chain recombines TRBV12-5 with TRBJ2-1, with unresolved D. The CDR3 sequence is 11 residues long. CDR1 LGHNT and CDR2 FRNRAP come from the germline V gene. Deletions cut 3 bases from V and 7 bases from J, with 4 bases between.